The 6 T cell receptor beta chains below were found in one sample sequenced in a study of T-cell memory formation after mild COVID-19. TCRdb fed the 5' RACE reads into MiXCR, producing one record per CDR3 protein. The data show some 350,000 distinct CDR3 sequences, approximately 16% seen once. Material for sequencing was PBMCs or a T cell subset sorted from them (not recorded which). These receptors were collected from a man between 18 and 29 years old who had mild COVID-19 (a few samples of this study predate the infection). Cell type and time point are not known.

CDR3 sequence: CASSERIAEAFF. DNA of the CDR3: TGTGCCAGTAGTGAACGGATCGCTGAAGCTTTCTTT. This rearrangement joins TRBV19 to TRBJ1-1; D not resolved. The CDR3 contains 12 residues. Germline CDR1 LNHDA, CDR2 SQIVND (reference sequence). Trimming took off 5 bases at V and 6 bases at J, with 10 bases between the two ends.

This clonotype was observed a handful of times. The chain is built from TRBV9 and TRBJ1-2; no clear D. With 3 bases removed from V and 2 bases from J, the gap between germline ends came to 11 bases. CDR3 length: 14 amino acids. Germline CDR1 SGDLS, CDR2 YYNGEE. The chain's CDR3 is CASSASSSNYGYTF. The CDR3 DNA sequence: TGTGCCAGCAGCGCTTCTTCGAGCAACTATGGCTACACCTTC.

This clonotype has a handful of counts. This chain links TRBV6-6 with TRBJ1-1; D gene ambiguous. This CDR3 spans 17 amino acids. V lost 0 bases, J lost 2 bases, and 16 bases lay in between. Germline values: CDR1 MNHNY, CDR2 SVGAGI (reference sequence). CDR3 nucleotide sequence: TGTGCCAGCAGTTACTCGAAGATTGGCACACCTAACACTGAAGCTTTCTTT. Translating it yields CASSYSKIGTPNTEAFF.

This clonotype has only a few counts. This chain connects TRBV4-3 to TRBJ2-5; D gene ambiguous. With 0 bases removed from V and 5 bases from J, the gap between germline ends came to 16 bases. Germline CDR1 is LGHNA and CDR2 is YSLEER. The CDR3 totals 16 residues. CDR3 in DNA: TGCGCCAGCAGCCAAGATCACGTAGGGTATCGTGAGACCCAGTACTTC. The encoded protein is CASSQDHVGYRETQYF.

The chain uses TRBV3-1 and TRBJ2-5; 7 nucleotides line up with TRBD1. The CDR3 spans 14 residues. Germline values: CDR1 LGHDT, CDR2 YNNKEL (reference sequence). After removal of 7 bases from V and 6 bases from J, the junction contained 11 bases not matched to a gene. The CDR3 is CASIPAGGLKTQYF. The CDR3 coding sequence is TGTGCCAGCATCCCAGCAGGGGGTCTCAAGACCCAGTACTTC.

This clonotype was seen a few times. The J gene is TRBJ2-5, the V gene TRBV30; no reliable D call. Trimming took 2 bases from V and 1 from J, leaving 2 bases between them. Germline CDR1 and CDR2: GTSNPN and SVGIG (reference sequence). CDR3 length: 11 residues. The CDR3 sequence: CAWSLQETQYF. The DNA of the CDR3 is TGTGCCTGGAGTCTCCAAGAGACCCAGTACTTC.